The 19 T cell receptor beta chains in this list originate from one sample, sequenced in a study of human T cells and chemical hapten exposure. TCRdb recomputed calls from the RACE reads with MiXCR, one row per CDR3 protein. In the table there are around 340,000 distinct CDR3 sequences, approximately 6.3% of which are singletons. Documented time point: patch test 1, 2 weeks after DPC sensitization. Treatment: therapeutic diphenylcyclopropenone sensitization with weekly scalp DPC. Material: whole blood, obtained in connection with sensitization to the hapten diphenylcyclopropenone (DPC). The receptors come from a woman aged 18-35 years with alopecia areata. Some clones in this sample may be carry-over from other donors' samples.

Ten or more counts support this clonotype. The rearrangement uses TRBV27 and TRBJ2-7; 12 bases fit TRBD2. Germline V CDR1 and CDR2: MNHEY, SMNVEV (reference sequence). There are 17 residues in the CDR3. Losses at the gene ends were 2 bases for V and 2 bases for J; bases not matched to a gene: 7. CDR3 protein: CASSLKPSSGGAYEQYF. In nucleotides, the CDR3 is TGTGCCAGCAGTTTAAAACCGTCTAGCGGGGGGGCCTACGAGCAGTACTTC.

The chain joins TRBV3-1 to TRBJ2-7, with D possibly TRBD2 on 6 matching bases. Trimming removed 1 base from V and 5 bases from J, with 12 bases in between. Per germline, CDR1 LGHDT and CDR2 YNNKEL (reference sequence). The length of the CDR3 is 14 residues. This CDR3 is CASSQGGGGNEQYF. The DNA for the CDR3 is TGTGCCAGCAGCCAAGGGGGAGGAGGGAACGAGCAGTACTTC.

V is TRBV29-1 and J is TRBJ2-3; D unresolved. The germline V gene encodes CDR1 SQVTM and CDR2 ANQGSEA. This CDR3 has 14 residues. The V and J ends lost 4 bases and 2 bases respectively, with 13 bases between them. As DNA, the CDR3 is TGCAGCGTTGCGGGCTACGAGAACACAGATACGCAGTATTTT. This translates into CSVAGYENTDTQYF.

The rearrangement joins TRBV3-1 to TRBJ2-2; TRBD1 agrees at 10 bases. Losses at the gene ends were 4 bases for V and 0 bases for J; bases not matched to a gene: 11. The CDR3 sequence is 19 residues long. Germline CDR1 and CDR2: LGHDT and YNNKEL (reference sequence). The CDR3 loop is CASSPLIPGQGSNTGELFF. CDR3 DNA: TGTGCCAGCAGCCCCCTTATTCCGGGACAGGGGTCGAACACCGGGGAGCTGTTTTTT.

This clonotype has only a few counts. The rearrangement uses TRBV6-5 and TRBJ1-4; perhaps TRBD1 as D (5 bases). The CDR3 runs to 16 residues. Germline CDR1 MNHEY, CDR2 SVGAGI. With 5 bases removed from V and 4 bases from J, the gap between germline ends came to 17 bases. CDR3 in amino acids: CASSEIPGLVNEKLFF. The CDR3 DNA sequence: TGTGCCAGCAGTGAGATACCGGGACTGGTTAATGAAAAACTGTTTTTT.

Ten or more counts support this clonotype. Here the CDR3 DNA reads TGTGCCAGCAGCTTGACAGATTACAATGAGCAGTTCTTC. This encodes CASSLTDYNEQFF. The gene calls are TRBV5-5 and TRBJ2-1; D not certain. The CDR3 extends over 13 amino acids. From germline, CDR1 is SGHKS and CDR2 YYEKEE (reference sequence). The V end was cut by 1 base, the J end by 4 bases, with 6 bases between.

This chain links TRBV6-2 or TRBV6-3 with TRBJ2-1, with unresolved D. CDR1 is MNHEY and CDR2 is SVGEGT in the germline V gene. This CDR3 is 17 amino acids long. V was trimmed by 2 bases and J by 4 bases, leaving 18 bases between them. The CDR3 DNA reads as TGTGCCAGCAGTTACACCCCCGCGTATAGATTATACAATGAGCAGTTCTTC. Residues: CASSYTPAYRLYNEQFF.

This clonotype was seen repeatedly, ten times or more. This chain joins TRBV6-2 or TRBV6-3 and TRBJ2-1; TRBD2 is a possible D gene (7 bases). The V end was cut by 4 bases, the J end by 3 bases, with 13 bases between. The CDR3 runs 15 residues. Looked up from germline, CDR1 is MNHEY and CDR2 is SVGEGT. The CDR3 reads CASSWGGRDYNEQFF. The CDR3 nucleotides read TGTGCCAGCAGTTGGGGGGGGCGCGACTACAATGAGCAGTTCTTC.

This clonotype showed up just a few times. The chain is built from TRBV12-5 and TRBJ2-6; the match to TRBD1 covers 9 bases. V was pared by 7 bases and J by 3 bases, with 16 bases of the junction left unmatched. This CDR3 is built from 19 residues. CDR1 is LGHNT and CDR2 is FRNRAP in the germline V gene. CDR3 residues: CASALVGDREPIGANVLTF. For the CDR3, the DNA is TGTGCTAGTGCCCTAGTGGGGGACAGGGAGCCGATTGGGGCCAACGTCCTGACTTTC.

This clonotype showed up many times. The rearrangement joins TRBV5-6 to TRBJ1-5, with D unclear. Germline assignment: CDR1 SGHDT and CDR2 YYEEEE. This CDR3 is 14 amino acids long. With 4 bases removed from V and 4 bases from J, the gap between germline ends came to 12 bases. This CDR3 reads CASSPLGKNQPQHF. The CDR3 DNA reads as TGTGCCAGCAGCCCCCTAGGGAAGAATCAGCCCCAGCATTTT.

This clonotype showed up just a few times. V and J are TRBV4-3 and TRBJ2-5, with 9 bases identical to TRBD2. Trimming cost V 1 base and J 3 bases; bases outside gene matches: 6. The germline CDR1 and CDR2 sequences are LGHNA and YSLEER. CDR3 length: 16 residues. CDR3 bases: TGCGCCAGCAGCCAAGGGGTAGCGGGGGAGGAAGAGACCCAGTACTTC. It translates to CASSQGVAGEEETQYF.

DNA for the CDR3: TGTGCCAGCAGCCCTAGATGGGTTCCTGGAAACACCATATATTTT. Encoded protein: CASSPRWVPGNTIYF. This chain connects TRBV9 to TRBJ1-3, with D unclear. Germline V gives CDR1 SGDLS, CDR2 YYNGEE. V lost 4 bases to trimming and J lost 2 bases, with 13 bases between them. This CDR3 comprises 15 residues.

This clonotype occurred a few times. The chain joins TRBV11-1 to TRBJ2-1, with no clear D. V was shortened by 6 bases and J by 8 bases, with 11 bases between the two germline ends. CDR1 and CDR2 (germline): SGHAT, FQDESV (reference sequence). The CDR3 contains 12 residues. This CDR3 is CASRDIGDEQFF. The DNA for the CDR3 is TGTGCCAGCAGGGATATTGGGGATGAGCAGTTCTTC.

This clonotype came up many times. V and J are TRBV10-3 and TRBJ2-2; 9 bases match TRBD1. V lost 2 bases to trimming and J lost 5 bases; unmatched junction nucleotides: 6. CDR1 ENHRY and CDR2 SYGVKD come from the germline V gene. This CDR3 has 16 residues. CDR3 residues: CAISETAGQGTGELFF. CDR3 bases: TGTGCCATCAGTGAGACCGCGGGACAGGGAACCGGGGAGCTGTTTTTT.

This clonotype was detected ten times or more. The chain joins TRBV27 to TRBJ1-2; possible D gene TRBD1, 6 bases. Germline V gene lookup returns CDR1 MNHEY and CDR2 SMNVEV (reference sequence). Trimming took off 5 bases at V and 6 bases at J, with 22 bases between the two ends. The CDR3 spans 16 residues. CDR3 DNA sequence: TGTGCCAGCAGTCCCGGGGGGGCAGGGGAGTTTAATGGCTACACCTTC. Translation gives CASSPGGAGEFNGYTF.

The V call is TRBV7-9, the J call TRBJ2-5, with D uncertain. From germline, CDR1 is SEHNR and CDR2 FQNEAQ (reference sequence). V shed 2 bases and J shed 0 bases, with 10 bases lying between them. The CDR3 covers 15 residues. The chain's CDR3 is CASSLFLRNQETQYF. CDR3 in DNA: TGTGCCAGCAGCTTATTTCTCAGGAACCAAGAGACCCAGTACTTC.

This sequence joins TRBV27 and TRBJ2-6; D is unclear. From germline, CDR1 is MNHEY and CDR2 SMNVEV (reference sequence). The CDR3 totals 14 residues. Trimming stripped 4 bases from V and 5 bases from J, with 9 bases between. CDR3 bases: TGTGCCAGCAGTTCTCCTGTGCGGGCCAACGTCCTGACTTTC. This translates into CASSSPVRANVLTF.

This clonotype was seen repeatedly, ten times or more. V gene TRBV20-1 combines with J gene TRBJ2-2; D remains ambiguous. CDR1 is DFQATT, CDR2 SNEGSKA, per germline (reference sequence). Trimming removed 5 bases at V and 7 bases at J, with 20 bases between. This CDR3 is built from 15 residues. CDR3 sequence reads: CSAESLWVGLGELFF. CDR3 nucleotide sequence: TGCAGTGCTGAGTCCCTCTGGGTAGGGCTCGGGGAGCTGTTTTTT.

This clonotype was recorded many times. The V gene is TRBV12-3 or TRBV12-4, the J gene TRBJ2-3, with TRBD1 identical over 7 bases. The CDR3 totals 14 residues. The V and J ends lost 5 bases and 2 bases, in that order; junction bases with no gene match: 4. CDR3 nucleotides: TGTGCCAGCAGTCGTGACAGGGCCACAGATACGCAGTATTTT. Translating gives CASSRDRATDTQYF.